This T cell receptor beta chain was captured by sequencing in a study of blood T cells in healthy people across ages. This clonotype was counted between two and nine times. There are 15 residues in the CDR3. The germline gives CDR1 SGHDN, CDR2 FVKESK. Trimming left V 4 bases short and J 3 bases short, with 15 bases between. PCR was performed a second time for roughly 7 to 12 cycles using a sample-barcoded 5' primer and a J-beta primer mix. TCRdb re-derived calls from the 5' RACE reads in MiXCR, one entry per CDR3 protein. In the table there are some 710,000 distinct CDR3 sequences, 20% to 25% of which are singletons.

This chain joins TRBV14 and TRBJ2-5; D gene unclear. The clonotype originates from a man in his 70s in good health. The specimen sequenced was blood. As DNA, the CDR3 is TGTGCCAGCAGCCTTGGTGCCGCTTCCAAAGAGACCCAGTACTTC. Protein product: CASSLGAASKETQYF.